This entry lists 22 T cell receptor beta chains sequenced from one sample in a study of early T cells in non-severe SARS-CoV-2 infection. TCRdb itself ran the 5' RACE reads through MiXCR, one entry per CDR3 protein. The sample carries around 40,000 distinct CDR3 sequences, 5% to 6.5% recorded once. Sequenced: whole blood. Receptors were obtained from an adult who was a healthcare worker with PCR-confirmed SARS-CoV-2 infection or an uninfected control (not recorded which).

This clonotype was seen ten or more times. The chain is built from TRBV18 and TRBJ2-2; D gene ambiguous. The CDR3 has 14 residues. Germline V CDR1 and CDR2: KGHSH, LQKENI. V lost 3 bases and J 3 bases, leaving 8 bases between the germline ends. CDR3 amino acids: CASSPDTYTGELFF. The CDR3 DNA is TGTGCCAGCTCACCCGACACCTACACCGGGGAGCTGTTTTTT.

The chain uses TRBV3-1 and TRBJ1-5; D gene unclear. The CDR3 consists of 15 residues. Trimming stripped 4 bases from V and 6 bases from J, with 16 bases between. Germline values: CDR1 LGHDT, CDR2 YNNKEL (reference sequence). The CDR3 sequence: CASSPRSDLSQPQHF. CDR3 DNA: TGTGCCAGCAGCCCAAGATCTGACCTGAGTCAGCCCCAGCATTTT.

Of note for this clonotype: A read error is possible here, since a much larger clone lies one base away. The CDR3 loop is CGSSYDTRELFF. The CDR3 region has the DNA TGTGGCAGCAGTTACGATACGCGTGAGCTGTTTTTT. The chain employs TRBV6-5 and TRBJ2-2; D unresolved. The CDR3 contains 12 residues. Germline loops: CDR1 MNHEY, CDR2 SVGAGI.

The sample holds many counts of this clonotype. This chain connects TRBV11-2 to TRBJ2-7; 7 nucleotides line up with TRBD2. Germline CDR1 SGHAT, CDR2 FQNNGV. CDR3 length: 14 residues. Trimming took 2 bases from V and 4 from J; bases not matched to a gene: 5. In DNA form, the CDR3 reads TGTGCCAGCAGCTTACTGGCGGGAGAGTACGAGCAGTACTTC. Its translation is CASSLLAGEYEQYF.

The chain recombines TRBV29-1 with TRBJ2-1; 7 bases line up with TRBD2. CDR1 is SQVTM and CDR2 is ANQGSEA in the germline V gene. With V trimmed by 4 bases and J by 5 bases, 8 bases remained unmatched. The CDR3 has 14 amino acids. Here the CDR3 DNA reads TGCAGCGTTGGGTCGGGCGGGAGCAACAATGAGCAGTTCTTC. Translation: CSVGSGGSNNEQFF.

The table lists this clonotype with many counts. The rearrangement joins TRBV12-3 or TRBV12-4 to TRBJ1-2, with D uncertain. Trimming took 6 bases from V and 0 from J, leaving 14 bases between them. The CDR3 is 15 amino acids. This chain's CDR3 is CASSLPSISNYGYTF. DNA for the CDR3: TGTGCCAGCAGCCTCCCCAGCATATCTAACTATGGCTACACCTTC.

By sample fraction, this clonotype is medium-sized. V usage is TRBV7-3 and J usage is TRBJ2-5; the D is unclear. CDR1 is SGHTA, CDR2 FQGTGA, per germline. This CDR3 has 14 amino acids. The ends were cut back, 1 base at V and 4 bases at J, with 10 bases in the middle. The CDR3 coding sequence is TGTGCCAGCAGCTTAAACGGTGGCTCAGAGACCCAGTACTTC. This sequence encodes CASSLNGGSETQYF.

This clonotype has only a few counts. The CDR3 reads CASSFGQANQPQHF. The CDR3 DNA reads TGTGCCAGCAGTTTTGGACAGGCCAATCAGCCCCAGCATTTT. The V and J genes are TRBV12-3 or TRBV12-4 and TRBJ1-5, with 7 bases identical to TRBD1. The J segment lost 3 bases and the V segment lost 3 bases, leaving 2 bases of the junction unmatched. This CDR3 region has 14 residues.

This rearrangement joins TRBV24-1 to TRBJ2-2, with D possibly being TRBD1 (5 bases). The V end lost 9 bases, the J end lost 4 bases, and 8 bases lay between the germline ends. Germline values: CDR1 KGHDR, CDR2 SFDVKD. CDR3 size: 12 residues. CDR3 residues: CATGQGTGELFF. In DNA, the CDR3 is TGTGCCACCGGCCAGGGCACCGGGGAGCTGTTTTTT.

This clonotype was detected many times. The V call is TRBV6-6, the J call TRBJ2-7; 7 positions match TRBD1. The CDR3 sequence is 12 residues long. With V trimmed by 6 bases and J by 9 bases, 8 bases remained unmatched. Germline V gives CDR1 MNHNY, CDR2 SVGAGI (reference sequence). Here the CDR3 reads CASSQQGMMQYF. In DNA, the CDR3 is TGTGCCAGCAGCCAACAGGGGATGATGCAGTACTTC.

The rearrangement links TRBV6-5 to TRBJ1-6, with 7 nucleotides matching TRBD1. Germline values: CDR1 MNHEY, CDR2 SVGAGI. The CDR3 is made up of 15 amino acids. V gave up 7 bases and J gave up 5 bases; unmatched junction bases: 8. The chain's CDR3 is CASIPPTGDNSPLHF. The DNA of the CDR3 is TGTGCCAGCATCCCTCCCACAGGGGATAATTCACCCCTCCACTTT.

A single count supports this clonotype. V gene TRBV5-1 combines with J gene TRBJ1-2; the D gene is possibly TRBD1 (5 bases). CDR3 length equals 13 residues. Germline CDR1 and CDR2: SGHRS and YFSETQ. V was clipped by 1 base and J by 6 bases, with 10 bases between them. Written as DNA, the CDR3 is TGCGCCAGCAGCTTGAGGGGAGGAGATGGCTACACCTTC. This translates into CASSLRGGDGYTF.

This clonotype has ten or more counts. The V gene is TRBV12-3 or TRBV12-4, the J gene TRBJ2-1, with D maybe TRBD2 (6 bases). This CDR3 has 16 amino acids. V gave up 5 bases and J gave up 3 bases, with 17 bases separating them. CDR3 protein: CASSPRLERSYNEQFF. CDR3 coding DNA: TGTGCCAGCAGTCCCAGACTAGAACGTAGCTACAATGAGCAGTTCTTC.

This clonotype was recorded at least ten times. V is TRBV7-9 and J is TRBJ2-3; 10 bases map to TRBD2. J gave up 6 bases and V 5 bases, and 17 bases lay outside the gene matches. The germline gives CDR1 SEHNR, CDR2 FQNEAQ (reference sequence). The CDR3 covers 18 residues. CDR3: CASSRKEPSGSSFDTQYF. In DNA form, the CDR3 reads TGTGCCAGCAGCAGAAAAGAGCCTAGCGGGAGTTCCTTCGATACGCAGTATTTT.

This clonotype was seen many times. The chain carries TRBV27 and TRBJ1-5; D may be TRBD1 (6 bases). The CDR3 spans 14 residues. Between the trimmed V and J ends, which lost 5 bases and 6 bases, there was a span of 14 bases. Germline V gene data show CDR1 as MNHEY and CDR2 as SMNVEV (reference sequence). This CDR3 reads CASSPLGGSQPQHF. The DNA for the CDR3 is TGTGCCAGCAGTCCGCTTGGGGGCAGTCAGCCCCAGCATTTT.

DNA for the CDR3: TGTGCCAGCAGTTGGACTAGCGGGAGTTACGAGCAGTACTTC. Its protein product is CASSWTSGSYEQYF. The chain couples TRBV27 to TRBJ2-7; 13 bases fit TRBD2. From germline, CDR1 is MNHEY and CDR2 SMNVEV (reference sequence). The CDR3 spans 14 residues. V was clipped by 4 bases and J by 4 bases; unmatched bases: 1.

The rearrangement links TRBV30 to TRBJ2-7, with 7 bases that match TRBD2. The ends lost 5 bases at V and 3 bases at J; junction bases unmatched: 4. From germline, CDR1 is GTSNPN and CDR2 SVGIG (reference sequence). This CDR3 contains 12 residues. CDR3 DNA sequence: TGTGCCTGGGGACTAGTGGGCTACGAGCAGTACTTC. Translation gives CAWGLVGYEQYF.

The sample holds many counts of this clonotype. The chain links TRBV7-9 to TRBJ2-1; D remains unclear. V lost 2 bases, J lost 7 bases, and 9 bases lay in between. This CDR3 contains 13 residues. In germline, CDR1 is SEHNR, CDR2 FQNEAQ (reference sequence). The CDR3, as DNA: TGTGCCAGCAGCTTAATCCTGGATAATGAGCAGTTCTTC. As protein: CASSLILDNEQFF.

Details on this clonotype: At one boundary the junction diverges from the germline segment, which might be a read error. The chain joins TRBV9 to TRBJ2-1; D is unclear. The CDR3 has 14 amino acids. Per germline, CDR1 SGDLS and CDR2 YYNGEE. The CDR3 nucleotides read TGCGCCAGCAGCGTAGGGTCTAGTTACAATGAGCAGTTCTTC. It specifies CASSVGSSYNEQFF.

This clonotype was counted between two and nine times. The chain recombines TRBV4-1 with TRBJ2-3; D may be TRBD2 (5 bases). Trimming shortened V by 1 base and J by 1 base, and 12 bases separated the two germline ends. The germline V gene encodes CDR1 MGHRA and CDR2 YSYEKL. There are 16 residues in the CDR3. The CDR3 sequence: CASSQAEAVGTDTQYF. CDR3 sequence (DNA): TGCGCCAGCAGCCAAGCGGAAGCGGTAGGCACAGATACGCAGTATTTT.

The chain recombines TRBV12-3 or TRBV12-4 with TRBJ2-3; the match to TRBD1 covers 7 bases. The trim removed 8 bases at V and 0 bases at J, leaving 5 bases unmatched. The length of the CDR3 is 14 residues. This CDR3 is CASGPGQSTDTQYF. The CDR3, as DNA: TGTGCCAGCGGACCGGGACAGAGCACAGATACGCAGTATTTT.

Comments on this clonotype: One end of the junction is discordant with germline, which a read error may explain. The chain uses TRBV11-2 and TRBJ2-3; 7 nucleotides agree with TRBD1. Germline V lookup: CDR1 SGHAT, CDR2 FQNNGV. The CDR3 contains 13 residues. The CDR3: CASSIPTGILVDF. The DNA for the CDR3 is TGTGCCAGCAGCATCCCGACAGGGATCCTCGTAGATTTT.